These 13 T cell receptor beta chains share one sample of origin, sequenced in a study of CD8+ T cells in alopecia areata. Treatment in this sample: oral pan-JAK inhibitor, 5-10 mg twice daily. Once RNA had been extracted, it was reverse transcribed into cDNA to act as the sequencing template. This table comes from immunoSEQ multiplex PCR, and its TCRdb copy is limited to in-frame clones, with some not included. The sample lists 200,000 to 250,000 clones; roughly two fifths were seen once. The source was CD4+ T cells sorted from blood, collected around week 36, from a patient treated with tofacitinib. These receptors were collected from a human donor with alopecia areata.

The chain carries TRBV28 and TRBJ2-1; D call uncertain. In germline, CDR1 is MDHEN, CDR2 SYDVKM. Trimming stripped 4 bases from V and 6 bases from J, with 7 bases between. The CDR3 runs to 12 residues. The CDR3 reads CASSYSGNEQFF. The CDR3 region has the DNA TGTGCCAGCAGTTACTCGGGCAATGAGCAGTTCTTC.

Here the CDR3 DNA reads TGTGCCAGCAGCTTTCGAGGTCAAGCGGGCAAGCCGACCCAGTACTTC. This translates into CASSFRGQAGKPTQYF. The rearrangement uses TRBV28 and TRBJ2-5; a possible D gene is TRBD2 (6 bases). The germline V and J ends were trimmed by 6 bases and 7 bases, with 24 bases remaining between them. The CDR3 is 16 amino acids. Germline CDR1 reads MDHEN; CDR2 reads SYDVKM.

This clone showed up just a few times. This chain connects TRBV6-6 to TRBJ2-7, with TRBD1 as a possible D gene (5 bases). The CDR3 covers 15 residues. Germline lookup yields CDR1 MNHNY and CDR2 SVGAGI (reference sequence). V lost 5 bases and J lost 4, with 18 bases in between. The CDR3 DNA is TGTGCCAGCAGTACGAGTAGGGGCGTAACATACGAGCAGTACTTC. Translated, it gives CASSTSRGVTYEQYF.

The chain is built from TRBV30 and TRBJ2-1, with 9 bases identical to TRBD2. The J segment lost 4 bases and the V segment lost 6 bases, leaving 16 bases of the junction unmatched. The CDR3 runs to 17 residues. The germline V gene has CDR1 GTSNPN and CDR2 SVGIG (reference sequence). DNA of the CDR3: TGTGCCTGCACTTATCGGCCGGCGGGAGGGCGTTACAATGAGCAGTTCTTC. Protein: CACTYRPAGGRYNEQFF.

The chain links TRBV7-3 to TRBJ2-3; 8 nucleotides line up with TRBD1. Germline CDR1 reads SGHTA; CDR2 reads FQGTGA. The CDR3 is 14 residues long. V dropped 2 bases and J dropped 4; count of bases not matched to a gene: 2. The CDR3 protein is CASSLAGGADTQYF. CDR3 bases: TGTGCCAGCAGCTTAGCAGGGGGCGCAGATACGCAGTATTTT.

This sequence joins TRBV29-1 and TRBJ1-1; a possible D gene is TRBD1 (6 bases). Trimming removed 7 bases from V and 3 bases from J, with 18 bases in between. Germline V gives CDR1 SQVTM, CDR2 ANQGSEA. This CDR3 contains 14 residues. CDR3 region: CSAGTTLGDTEAFF. The CDR3 bases are TGCAGCGCCGGGACAACCCTTGGGGACACTGAAGCTTTCTTT. Using reference TRBV29-1 and TRBJ1-1 for the parts outside the CDR3, the full variable domain is SAVISQKPSRDICQRGTSLTIQCQVDSQVTMMFWYRQQPGQSLTLIATANQGSEATYESGFVIDKFPISRPNLTFSTLTVSNMSPEDSSIYLCSAGTTLGDTEAFFGQGTRLTVV.

The chain is built from TRBV28 and TRBJ2-1; possibly TRBD2 for D (5 bases). The CDR3 has 15 amino acids. Deletions cut 2 bases from V and 3 bases from J, with 11 bases between. The germline V gene encodes CDR1 MDHEN and CDR2 SYDVKM. The CDR3 DNA sequence: TGTGCCAGCAGTTTAGAGGGAAGTAGCTACAATGAGCAGTTCTTC. It yields the protein CASSLEGSSYNEQFF.

The V call is TRBV27, the J call TRBJ2-2; tentatively, D is TRBD1 (6 bases). Germline V gene data show CDR1 as MNHEY and CDR2 as SMNVEV (reference sequence). The CDR3 covers 15 residues. V lost 4 bases, J lost 6 bases, and 15 bases lay in between. CDR3 DNA sequence: TGTGCCAGCAGTTCGACAGGTGGCTGGGCCGGGGAGCTGTTTTTT. This translates into CASSSTGGWAGELFF.

The chain joins TRBV2 to TRBJ2-7; 7 bases agree with TRBD1. J gave up 6 bases and V 7 bases, and 3 bases lay outside the gene matches. The germline V gene has CDR1 SNHLY and CDR2 FYNNEI. CDR3 size: 11 residues. The CDR3 region is CASMGDSEQYF. The CDR3 coding sequence is TGTGCCAGCATGGGGGACAGCGAGCAGTACTTC.

This clone was counted between two and nine times. The rearrangement links TRBV6-5 to TRBJ1-2; D is uncertain. Between the trimmed V and J ends, which lost 6 bases and 4 bases, there was a span of 6 bases. The CDR3 is made up of 11 amino acids. The germline V gene has CDR1 MNHEY and CDR2 SVGAGI. In DNA, the CDR3 is TGTGCCAGCAGCCCCGGCTATGGCTACACCTTC. This sequence encodes CASSPGYGYTF.

This clone was counted only a few times. The chain carries TRBV6-5 and TRBJ2-7; D perhaps matches TRBD2 (5 bases). V was pared by 8 bases and J by 8 bases, with 19 bases between. Germline V gene data show CDR1 as MNHEY and CDR2 as SVGAGI. The CDR3 extends over 13 amino acids. The CDR3 protein is CASQKRALGKQYF. DNA for the CDR3: TGTGCCAGCCAAAAGCGAGCCCTCGGGAAGCAGTACTTC.

The chain couples TRBV27 to TRBJ1-1, with TRBD1 matching 8 bases. Germline loops: CDR1 MNHEY, CDR2 SMNVEV (reference sequence). After removal of 6 bases from V and 4 bases from J, the junction contained 4 bases not matched to a gene. CDR3 length: 13 amino acids. This CDR3 reads CASRRQGITEAFF. Here the CDR3 DNA reads TGTGCCAGCAGGCGACAGGGGATCACTGAAGCTTTCTTT.

Written as DNA, the CDR3 is TGTGCCAGCAGCCAAGACGACCAGGGGGAGCAGTACTTC. This codes for CASSQDDQGEQYF. The chain uses TRBV4-2 and TRBJ2-7, with a weak D call TRBD1 (6 bases). Trimming removed 0 bases at V and 7 bases at J, with 10 bases between. From germline, CDR1 is LGHNA and CDR2 YNFKEQ. The CDR3 is 13 amino acids.